A single sample gave rise to the 6 T cell receptor beta chains below, sequenced in a study of CD8+CD57+ T cells in acquired aplastic anemia. An expansion of CD8+CD57+ cells by flow cytometry had been shown in patients chosen for sequencing. TCR beta VDJ combinations and CDR3 sequences were profiled from genomic DNA. One entry per CDR3 protein, called by TCRdb with MiXCR from the reads. Of a few hundred thousand distinct CDR3 sequences listed, more than 25% are singletons. The specimen sequenced was sorted CD4+, CD8+, or CD8+CD57+ T cells (not recorded which) from PBMCs. These receptors all stem from a human donor with aplastic anemia.

About this clonotype: The junction differs from germline at one of its ends, possibly a read error. The rearrangement links TRBV7-2 to TRBJ2-5; D is tentatively TRBD1 or TRBD2 (6 bases each). This CDR3 contains 12 residues. Per germline, CDR1 SGHTA and CDR2 FQGNSA. The CDR3 DNA reads TGTGCCAGCGGCTTAGGGGGGGAGACCCAGTACTTC. Residues: CASGLGGETQYF.

Worth noting for this clonotype: A read error may explain this, as a much larger clone is one base away. The chain joins TRBV19 to TRBJ1-1; no firm D call. CDR1 is LNHDA, CDR2 SQIVND, per germline (reference sequence). V lost 5 bases and J 3 bases, leaving 7 bases between the germline ends. The CDR3 runs to 12 residues. The DNA of the CDR3 is TGTGCCAGTAGTGACTGCCACACTGAAGCTTTCTTT. This sequence encodes CASSDCHTEAFF.

Only one count was recorded for this clonotype. The chain employs TRBV4-1 and TRBJ1-4; a possible D gene is TRBD1 (5 bases). V shed 3 bases and J shed 2 bases, with 10 bases lying between them. CDR1 is MGHRA and CDR2 is YSYEKL in the germline V gene. The CDR3 is 15 amino acids. The CDR3 bases are TGCGCCAGCAGCCACCCGGGACGGACTAATGAAAAACTGTTTTTT. Its protein is CASSHPGRTNEKLFF.

Turning to this clonotype: A much larger clone lies a single base off, so this may be a read error. The chain joins TRBV20-1 to TRBJ2-7, with D possibly being TRBD1 or TRBD2 (5 bases each). The CDR3 runs to 14 residues. Germline V gene sequence: CDR1 DFQATT, CDR2 SNEGSKA (reference sequence). CDR3 amino acids: CSARARDGYYEQCF. CDR3 coding DNA: TGCAGTGCTAGAGCCCGGGACGGGTACTACGAGCAGTGCTTC.

The V call is TRBV27, the J call TRBJ2-5, with D uncertain. The ends were cut back, 5 bases at V and 2 bases at J, with 12 bases in the middle. The CDR3 is 14 amino acids. Germline V gives CDR1 MNHEY, CDR2 SMNVEV (reference sequence). The CDR3 DNA is TGTGCCAGCAGTCACGCCCGCGTACAAGAGACCCAGTACTTC. It specifies CASSHARVQETQYF.

With respect to this clonotype: A much larger clone lies one base from this, so it may be a read error. The chain uses TRBV24-1 and TRBJ1-2; D remains unclear. The V end lost 4 bases, the J end lost 2 bases, and 13 bases lay between the germline ends. Per germline, CDR1 KGHDR and CDR2 SFDVKD. CDR3 size: 15 residues. The CDR3 region is CATSEGNGPNYGYTF. CDR3 nucleotide sequence: TGTGCCACCAGTGAAGGCAACGGTCCAAACTATGGCTACACCTTC.